Below are 6 T cell receptor beta chains sequenced from a single sample in a study of beta chain features in type 1 diabetes. What was sequenced were expressed TCRB transcripts, since all of the isolated RNA had been reverse transcribed. Clones were read by immunoSEQ multiplex PCR, and TCRdb kept only the in-frame ones, dropping some. The sample has about 300,000 clones; about 14% are singletons. Notes on the study in general: TCRB CDR3 length was moderately but significantly reduced in all four CD4+ subsets of Type 1 diabetes patients.

No antigen is known for these receptors. Sequencing was performed on naive CD4+ T cells from blood. The receptors originated from a woman under 30 with type 1 diabetes.

This chain uses TRBV11-2 with TRBJ2-1; 11 bases are shared with TRBD2. Trimming took 0 bases from V and 2 from J; bases not matched to a gene: 6. Germline V gene sequence: CDR1 SGHAT, CDR2 FQNNGV. The CDR3 spans 18 residues. CDR3 residues: CASSLDGTSGSAYNEQFF. The CDR3 nucleotides read TGTGCCAGCAGCTTAGATGGAACTAGCGGGAGCGCCTACAATGAGCAGTTCTTC.

V and J are TRBV14 and TRBJ2-7; 7 bases line up with TRBD1. J gave up 0 bases and V 0 bases, and 5 bases lay outside the gene matches. Germline V gene lookup returns CDR1 SGHDN and CDR2 FVKESK. The CDR3 has 16 amino acids. In DNA form, the CDR3 reads TGTGCCAGCAGCCAAGAAATGGACAGGCTCTCCTACGAGCAGTACGTC. Residues: CASSQEMDRLSYEQYV.

The chain combines TRBV6-5 with TRBJ1-1; maybe TRBD1 (6 bases). V was cut by 5 bases and J by 1 base, with 11 bases left in between. This CDR3 region has 14 residues. The germline CDR1 and CDR2 sequences are MNHEY and SVGAGI. The CDR3 DNA sequence: TGTGCCAGCAGTCGGACAGTGGGGAACACTGAAGCTTTCTTT. Translating gives CASSRTVGNTEAFF.

This clone was seen more than once but under ten times. V is TRBV6-6 and J is TRBJ2-7; 8 bases are a match to TRBD2. The CDR3 spans 15 residues. Germline V gene sequence: CDR1 MNHNY, CDR2 SVGAGI (reference sequence). V was clipped by 9 bases and J by 4 bases; unmatched bases: 14. This CDR3 reads CASSAAWGLDYEQYF. CDR3 nucleotides: TGTGCCAGTTCGGCGGCTTGGGGACTAGATTACGAGCAGTACTTC.

There are a few counts of this clone. The V gene is TRBV4-3, the J gene TRBJ2-1; 13 positions match TRBD2. This CDR3 is 20 amino acids long. V lost 4 bases and J lost 1; bases outside the gene matches: 13. Germline assignment: CDR1 LGHNA and CDR2 YSLEER. Here the CDR3 reads CASSLRGETSGRFSYNEQFF. CDR3 coding DNA: TGCGCCAGCAGCCTCAGGGGTGAGACTAGCGGGAGGTTTTCCTACAATGAGCAGTTCTTC.

In this sample, this clone turned up a few times. V usage is TRBV1 and J usage is TRBJ2-7; no DNA check was done on the table's D call, TRBD2. TRBV1 is a listed pseudogene. The CDR3 consists of 15 residues. The CDR3 loop is CTSSHDLLAGDEQYF. The DNA for the CDR3 is TGCACCAGCAGCCATGACCTCCTAGCGGGAGACGAGCAGTACTTC.